A single sample is the source of the 5 T cell receptor beta chains below, sequenced in a study of blood T cells in healthy people across ages. A second roughly 6 to 12 cycle PCR used barcoded and J-beta primers. TCRdb independently ran MiXCR on the 5' RACE reads; one entry per CDR3 protein. The data contain roughly 680,000 distinct CDR3 sequences, roughly 50% of them singletons. The sequencing input was blood. These receptor sequences come from a woman aged 60-70 years in good health.

The sample holds a few counts of this clonotype. The chain combines TRBV7-2 with TRBJ2-3; possibly TRBD2 for D (6 bases). The germline V and J ends were trimmed by 2 bases and 4 bases, with 13 bases remaining between them. CDR3 length: 15 residues. CDR1 and CDR2 from the germline V gene are SGHTA and FQGNSA. The CDR3 region is CASSLSGRSADTQYF. CDR3 nucleotides: TGTGCCAGCAGCTTAAGTGGGAGGTCGGCAGATACGCAGTATTTT.

The chain is built from TRBV7-2 and TRBJ2-7; D possibly corresponds to TRBD2 (5 bases). CDR3 length: 15 amino acids. Germline V gene lookup returns CDR1 SGHTA and CDR2 FQGNSA. Deletions cut 3 bases from V and 7 bases from J, with 19 bases between. The CDR3, as DNA: TGTGCCAGCAGCTTGCAAGGACTTTTGTACAATGAGCAGTACTTC. Its protein is CASSLQGLLYNEQYF.

J is TRBJ2-7 and V is TRBV15; possible D gene TRBD1, 5 bases. This CDR3 spans 16 amino acids. CDR1 and CDR2 from the germline V gene are LNHNV and YYDKDF (reference sequence). The V end was cut by 5 bases, the J end by 3 bases, with 20 bases between. Here the CDR3 DNA reads TGTGCCACCAGCGGCGTGCTGACAGCAGCCTACTACGAGCAGTACTTC. It codes for CATSGVLTAAYYEQYF.

A note on this clonotype: A much larger clonotype is one base distant, so this may be a read error. The chain is built from TRBV6-2 or TRBV6-3 and TRBJ2-5; D uncertain. V was trimmed by 5 bases and J by 3 bases, leaving 10 bases between them. Looked up from germline, CDR1 is MNHEY and CDR2 is SVGEGT. The CDR3 has 13 amino acids. CDR3 loop: CASSARDKETQYF. CDR3 DNA sequence: TGTGCCAGCAGTGCGAGAGATAAAGAGACCCAGTACTTC.

This clonotype was observed a few times. This chain uses TRBV29-1 with TRBJ2-5, with 8 bases identical to TRBD1. CDR3 size: 13 residues. The V and J ends lost 2 bases and 5 bases, in that order; junction bases with no gene match: 4. Germline V gene lookup returns CDR1 SQVTM and CDR2 ANQGSEA. In DNA form, the CDR3 reads TGCAGCGTTGAACAGGGGGCTACGGAGACCCAGTACTTC. Its protein product is CSVEQGATETQYF.